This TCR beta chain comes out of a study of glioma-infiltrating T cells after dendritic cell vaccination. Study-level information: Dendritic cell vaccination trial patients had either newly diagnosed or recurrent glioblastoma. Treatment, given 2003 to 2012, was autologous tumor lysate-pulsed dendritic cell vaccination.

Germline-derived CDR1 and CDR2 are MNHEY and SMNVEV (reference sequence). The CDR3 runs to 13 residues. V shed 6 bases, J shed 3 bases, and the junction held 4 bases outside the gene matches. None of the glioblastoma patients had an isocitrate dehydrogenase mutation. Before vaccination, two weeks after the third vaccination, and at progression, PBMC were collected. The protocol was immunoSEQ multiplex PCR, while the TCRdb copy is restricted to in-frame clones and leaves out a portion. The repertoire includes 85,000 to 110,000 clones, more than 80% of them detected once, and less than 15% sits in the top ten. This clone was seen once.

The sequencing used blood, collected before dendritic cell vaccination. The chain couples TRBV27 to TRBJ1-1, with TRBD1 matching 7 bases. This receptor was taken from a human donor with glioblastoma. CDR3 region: CASSVDRDTEAFF. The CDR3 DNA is TGTGCCAGCAGCGTCGACAGGGACACTGAAGCTTTCTTT.